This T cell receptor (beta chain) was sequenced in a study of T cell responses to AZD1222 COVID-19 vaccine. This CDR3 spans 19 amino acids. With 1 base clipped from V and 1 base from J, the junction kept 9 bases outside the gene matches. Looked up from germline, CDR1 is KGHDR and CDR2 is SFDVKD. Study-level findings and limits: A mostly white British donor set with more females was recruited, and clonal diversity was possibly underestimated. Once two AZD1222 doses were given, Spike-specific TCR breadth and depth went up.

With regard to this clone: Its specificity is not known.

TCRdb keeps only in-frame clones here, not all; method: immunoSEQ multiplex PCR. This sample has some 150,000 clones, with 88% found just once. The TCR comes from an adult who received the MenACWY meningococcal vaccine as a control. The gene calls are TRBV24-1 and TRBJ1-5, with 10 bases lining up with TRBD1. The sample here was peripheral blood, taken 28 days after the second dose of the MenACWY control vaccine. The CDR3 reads CATSDLYGTGEGSNQPQHF. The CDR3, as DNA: TGTGCCACCAGTGATTTATATGGGACAGGGGAGGGGAGCAATCAGCCCCAGCATTTT.